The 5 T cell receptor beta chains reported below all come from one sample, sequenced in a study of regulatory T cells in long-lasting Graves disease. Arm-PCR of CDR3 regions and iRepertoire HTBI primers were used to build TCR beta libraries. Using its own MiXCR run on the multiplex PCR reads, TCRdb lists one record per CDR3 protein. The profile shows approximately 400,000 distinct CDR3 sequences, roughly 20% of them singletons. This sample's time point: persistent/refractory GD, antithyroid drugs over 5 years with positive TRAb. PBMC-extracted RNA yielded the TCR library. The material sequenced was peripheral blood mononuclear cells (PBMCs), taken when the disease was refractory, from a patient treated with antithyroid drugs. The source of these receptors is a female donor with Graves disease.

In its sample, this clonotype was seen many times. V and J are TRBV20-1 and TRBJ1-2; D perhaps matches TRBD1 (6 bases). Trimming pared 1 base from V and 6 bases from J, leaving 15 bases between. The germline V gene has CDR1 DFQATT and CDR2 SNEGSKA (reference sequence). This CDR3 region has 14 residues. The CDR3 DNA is TGCAGTGCTAGAGTTAGGGGACAAGGCGATGGCTACACCTTC. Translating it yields CSARVRGQGDGYTF.

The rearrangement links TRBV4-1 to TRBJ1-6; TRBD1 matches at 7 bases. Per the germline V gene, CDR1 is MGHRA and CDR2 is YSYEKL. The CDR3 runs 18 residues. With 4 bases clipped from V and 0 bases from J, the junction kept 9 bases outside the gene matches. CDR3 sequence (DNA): TGCGCCAGCAGCCGAGACGGGACAGAGAGCTCCTATAATTCACCCCTCCACTTT. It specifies CASSRDGTESSYNSPLHF.

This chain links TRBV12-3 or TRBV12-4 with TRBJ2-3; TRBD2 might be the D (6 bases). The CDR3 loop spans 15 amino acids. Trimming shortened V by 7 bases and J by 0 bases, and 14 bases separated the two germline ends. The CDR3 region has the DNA TGTGCCAGCACCCTTGGGGGGACTAGCACAGATACGCAGTATTTT. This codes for CASTLGGTSTDTQYF.

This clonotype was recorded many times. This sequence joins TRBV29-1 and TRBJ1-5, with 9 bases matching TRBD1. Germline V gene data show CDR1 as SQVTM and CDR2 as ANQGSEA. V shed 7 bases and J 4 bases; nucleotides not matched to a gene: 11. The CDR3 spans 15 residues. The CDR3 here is CSAIETGGSNQPQHF. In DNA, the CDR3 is TGCAGCGCCATCGAGACAGGGGGAAGTAATCAGCCCCAGCATTTT.

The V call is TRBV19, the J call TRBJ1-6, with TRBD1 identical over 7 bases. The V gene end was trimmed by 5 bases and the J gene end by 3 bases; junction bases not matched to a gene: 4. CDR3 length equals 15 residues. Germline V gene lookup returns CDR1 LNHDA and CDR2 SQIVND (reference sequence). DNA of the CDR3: TGTGCCAGTAGTCCCCGGGACAGCTATAATTCACCCCTCCACTTT. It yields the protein CASSPRDSYNSPLHF.